What follows is one T cell receptor beta chain and its context. It lacks a known antigen. No base qualities exist here, and no much larger clone lies one base off it. The immunoSEQ Assay, a bias-controlled multiplex PCR, was used to amplify TCRbeta CDR3 regions from genomic DNA. The study's processing was this. Within the assay, amplification of reference gene primers was used to estimate how many nucleated cells each sample contained. Sequence reads were collapsed and filtered to measure the absolute abundance of every unique TCRbeta CDR3 rearrangement. For each sample, productive Simpson clonality was calculated as the square root of Simpson's diversity index over productive rearrangements. TCRdb retrieved this table from immuneACCESS and kept in-frame rearrangements only. Not all clones are present; in checked studies, unresolved V genes account for under half, and no reason is known for the remainder. The DNA gave D and trimming, while V, J and clone size come from that table. The sample table holds about 160,000 clones, of which 90% were seen once. Around 0.5% of the sample rests with the top ten.

These data come from a study of blood T cell repertoires in COVID-19 (dated by TCRdb to 2018 to 2020). As for the study more broadly: Samples from collaborators originated in the United States, Italy and Spain and spanned both the acute and convalescent phases of COVID-19. The prospective study material was composed of cDNA or gDNA derived from T cells, B-cell-depleted T cells, or PBMCs. The dataset comprised deeply sampled blood TCRbeta repertoires from subjects exposed to, actively infected with, or recovered from COVID-19. The repertoires were released in a freely available public database intended as a resource for research on the immune response to SARS-CoV-2. The samples were drawn from two sources: the first 160 participants of the ongoing ImmuneRACE study, and over 1,000 subjects contributed by 6 global collaborators. Sample metadata almost always included a de-identified subject ID, COVID-19 status, age in years and sex. Where available, HLA class I and class II types were taken from metadata supplied by the sample provider and were not determined by assay-based typing.

Each collaborating institution followed its own protocols to collect whole blood in K2EDTA tubes. For TCRbeta analysis, collaborator samples were shipped as frozen whole blood, as isolated PBMCs, or as DNA extracted from either sample type. General study outcomes and caveats: The amount of clinical and demographic metadata varied by source and participant and was provided uncurated.

The TCR originated in a man in his fifties or sixties with acute or convalescent COVID-19. Source material: peripheral blood.

Read as DNA, the sequence is TGTGCCAGTAGTATAGACAGCGGAGTCACAGATACGCAGTATTTT. It translates to CASSIDSGVTDTQYF. This sequence uses TRBV19 and TRBJ2-3; the best D guess is TRBD2, with 5 bases matching. CDR1 and CDR2 are read off the germline V gene (reference sequence) as LNHDA and SQIVND. V loses 0 bases, J loses 2 bases, and the germline ends lie 9 bases apart. The CDR3 has 15 amino acids, counting the end cysteine and phenylalanine. Only the CDR3 DNA stays, 45 bases, in frame from base 1.